The 18 T cell receptor beta chains given below trace back to one sample, sequenced in a study of CD8 T cells in Susac syndrome. An input of 0.5 to 1 ug of RNA was subjected to reverse transcription using random hexamers. Each CDR3 protein gets one entry after TCRdb re-called the immunoSEQ multiplex PCR reads with MiXCR. The data hold about 210,000 distinct CDR3 sequences, with 95% observed a single time. Sequenced sample: CD4+ T cells from PBMCs. The receptors were gathered from a human donor with multiple sclerosis.

The chain joins TRBV20-1 to TRBJ1-6; tentative D call: TRBD1 (5 bases). Per germline, CDR1 DFQATT and CDR2 SNEGSKA (reference sequence). V dropped 6 bases and J dropped 9 bases, with 21 bases sitting between them. This CDR3 is built from 15 residues. CDR3 nucleotides: TGCAGTGCCGCTACAGGCGGCGGTTTTGTTTCACCCCTCCACTTT. Its translation: CSAATGGGFVSPLHF.

The chain links TRBV12-3 or TRBV12-4 to TRBJ1-2; 8 nucleotides agree with TRBD1. V shed 6 bases and J 7 bases; nucleotides not matched to a gene: 7. The CDR3 is 13 amino acids. CDR3 sequence: CASSPTGGRGYTF. CDR3 sequence (DNA): TGTGCCAGCAGCCCCACAGGGGGACGTGGCTACACCTTC.

The chain couples TRBV20-1 to TRBJ2-3, with 9 positions matching TRBD2. The CDR3 totals 14 residues. The V and J ends lost 2 bases and 5 bases, in that order; junction bases with no gene match: 5. In germline, CDR1 is DFQATT, CDR2 SNEGSKA (reference sequence). The CDR3 loop reads CSARFPSGVDTQYF. The DNA of the CDR3 is TGCAGTGCTAGATTTCCTAGCGGGGTAGATACGCAGTATTTT.

The chain joins TRBV29-1 to TRBJ2-7; maybe TRBD1 (6 bases). The CDR3 is 14 amino acids. V was trimmed by 5 bases and J by 1 base, leaving 15 bases between them. Germline-derived CDR1 and CDR2 are SQVTM and ANQGSEA. In nucleotides, the CDR3 is TGCAGCGTTCAGGAGCGGACAGCTTCCTACGAGCAGTACTTC. It codes for CSVQERTASYEQYF.

The chain employs TRBV3-1 and TRBJ2-1; D is unresolved. This CDR3 region has 15 residues. Trimming took off 0 bases at V and 1 base at J, with 7 bases between the two ends. Germline-derived CDR1 and CDR2 are LGHDT and YNNKEL (reference sequence). The CDR3 DNA is TGTGCCAGCAGCCAAGATCCTGCTTCCTACAATGAGCAGTTCTTC. Its protein is CASSQDPASYNEQFF.

The J gene is TRBJ1-2, the V gene TRBV2; D unresolved. Trimming took 7 bases from V and 8 from J, leaving 20 bases between them. This CDR3 spans 14 amino acids. The V gene's germline CDR1 is SNHLY and CDR2 FYNNEI. CDR3: CASIRTGPTLGYTF. For the CDR3, the DNA is TGTGCCAGCATCCGAACCGGGCCGACCCTGGGCTACACCTTC.

The CDR3 coding sequence is TGTGCCAGCAGCCAATTTTTGGAACAGCCCCAGCATTTT. Translating gives CASSQFLEQPQHF. The chain is built from TRBV3-1 and TRBJ1-5; no clear D gene. V dropped 2 bases and J dropped 7 bases, with 9 bases sitting between them. The CDR3 totals 13 residues. Germline CDR1 and CDR2: LGHDT and YNNKEL (reference sequence).

The chain is built from TRBV2 and TRBJ2-3, with no clear D. This CDR3 has 14 amino acids. Trimming removed 8 bases from V and 2 bases from J, with 14 bases in between. Germline V lookup: CDR1 SNHLY, CDR2 FYNNEI. The CDR3: CASAAYTPTDTQYF. In DNA form, the CDR3 reads TGTGCCAGCGCGGCCTATACTCCCACAGATACGCAGTATTTT.

The chain joins TRBV10-3 to TRBJ2-7; D assignment may be TRBD1 or TRBD2 (5 bases each). The V gene lost 5 bases and the J gene lost 4 bases, with 15 bases spanning the gap. Looked up from germline, CDR1 is ENHRY and CDR2 is SYGVKD. The CDR3 contains 14 residues. In DNA, the CDR3 is TGTGCCATCAGTACCGGGACGGTCCCATACGAGCAGTACTTC. Translation gives CAISTGTVPYEQYF.

The V gene is TRBV12-3 or TRBV12-4, the J gene TRBJ1-5; D perhaps matches TRBD1 (5 bases). This CDR3 region has 16 residues. Trimming left V 8 bases short and J 3 bases short, with 20 bases between. The CDR3 here is CASVPAGTGPNQPQHF. The DNA for the CDR3 is TGTGCCAGCGTGCCGGCAGGGACCGGTCCCAATCAGCCCCAGCATTTT.

The chain is built from TRBV20-1 and TRBJ2-1; 7 bases match TRBD2. V was clipped by 2 bases and J by 2 bases; unmatched bases: 15. CDR1 and CDR2 (germline): DFQATT, SNEGSKA (reference sequence). The CDR3 consists of 18 residues. CDR3 bases: TGCAGTGCTAGAATTCGTGGGAGGGCCTTCTTGGCCTACAATGAGCAGTTCTTC. It yields the protein CSARIRGRAFLAYNEQFF.

This chain links TRBV2 with TRBJ2-5; possibly TRBD2 for D (5 bases). The V end lost 7 bases, the J end lost 4 bases, and 16 bases lay between the germline ends. The CDR3 runs 14 residues. Germline V gene lookup returns CDR1 SNHLY and CDR2 FYNNEI. The CDR3 protein is CASNLYSASETQYF. In nucleotides, the CDR3 is TGTGCCAGCAACCTATATAGCGCGTCAGAGACCCAGTACTTC.

The gene calls are TRBV28 and TRBJ2-7, with a tentative D call TRBD2 (5 bases). The CDR3 is made up of 15 amino acids. Between the trimmed V and J ends, which lost 6 bases and 7 bases, there was a span of 22 bases. Germline-derived CDR1 and CDR2 are MDHEN and SYDVKM. The CDR3 region is CASSLTRRGAGEQYF. The CDR3 DNA sequence: TGTGCCAGCAGCCTCACTAGACGGGGTGCTGGTGAGCAGTACTTC.

The sample holds a few counts of this clonotype. The chain joins TRBV6-5 to TRBJ2-1, with 10 nucleotides matching TRBD1. The germline CDR1 and CDR2 sequences are MNHEY and SVGAGI. The CDR3 totals 15 residues. With 5 bases clipped from V and 4 bases from J, the junction kept 5 bases outside the gene matches. CDR3 nucleotides: TGTGCCAGCAGTCCAGACAGGGGGCGTTACAATGAGCAGTTCTTC. This codes for CASSPDRGRYNEQFF.

The chain employs TRBV7-6 and TRBJ2-5; D gene unclear. V gave up 8 bases and J gave up 7 bases, with 20 bases separating them. Germline V gene lookup returns CDR1 SGHVS and CDR2 FNYEAQ. This CDR3 comprises 14 residues. CDR3 nucleotide sequence: TGTGCCAGCGGAAAGGATGGGCCCCCGGGGACCCAGTACTTC. This gives the protein CASGKDGPPGTQYF.

The rearrangement links TRBV29-1 to TRBJ2-1, with TRBD2 identical over 15 bases. Germline V gives CDR1 SQVTM, CDR2 ANQGSEA. The ends lost 7 bases at V and 14 bases at J; junction bases unmatched: 6. The CDR3 length is 12 residues. CDR3 nucleotides: TGCAGCGGCGGACTAGCGGGAGGGAGGGAGTTCTTC. Its translation: CSGGLAGGREFF.

This clonotype was seen only once. This chain joins TRBV20-1 and TRBJ2-5, with a weak D call TRBD1 (5 bases). The germline CDR1 and CDR2 sequences are DFQATT and SNEGSKA (reference sequence). V lost 8 bases to trimming and J lost 4 bases, with 20 bases between them. CDR3 length: 14 amino acids. The CDR3 loop reads CSPRVWGFRETQYF. The CDR3 DNA sequence: TGCAGTCCCAGGGTTTGGGGATTTCGAGAGACCCAGTACTTC.

The chain is built from TRBV11-2 and TRBJ2-1; D may be TRBD1 (6 bases). CDR3 length: 14 residues. CDR1 and CDR2 from the germline V gene are SGHAT and FQNNGV. V lost 0 bases and J lost 10, with 13 bases in between. DNA for the CDR3: TGTGCCAGCAGCTTAGATGGGCAGGGGAAGGAGCAGTTCTTC. It translates to CASSLDGQGKEQFF.